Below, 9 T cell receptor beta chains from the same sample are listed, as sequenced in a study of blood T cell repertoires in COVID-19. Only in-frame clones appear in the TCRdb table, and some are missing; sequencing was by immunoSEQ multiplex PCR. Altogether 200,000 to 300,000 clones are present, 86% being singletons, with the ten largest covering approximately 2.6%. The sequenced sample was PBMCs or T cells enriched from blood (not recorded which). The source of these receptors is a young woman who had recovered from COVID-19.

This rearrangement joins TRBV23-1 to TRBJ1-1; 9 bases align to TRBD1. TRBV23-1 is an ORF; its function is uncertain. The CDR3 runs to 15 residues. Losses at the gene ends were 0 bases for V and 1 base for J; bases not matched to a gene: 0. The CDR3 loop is CASSQSTGGNTEAFF. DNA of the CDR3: TGCGCCAGCAGTCAATCGACAGGGGGGAACACTGAAGCTTTCTTT.

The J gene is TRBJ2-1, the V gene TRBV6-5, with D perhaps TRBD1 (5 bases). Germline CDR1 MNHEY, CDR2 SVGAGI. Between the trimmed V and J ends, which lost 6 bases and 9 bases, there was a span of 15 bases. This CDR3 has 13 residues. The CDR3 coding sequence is TGTGCCAGCAGACTGGGTAGGGGCGGTGAGCAGTTCTTC. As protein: CASRLGRGGEQFF.

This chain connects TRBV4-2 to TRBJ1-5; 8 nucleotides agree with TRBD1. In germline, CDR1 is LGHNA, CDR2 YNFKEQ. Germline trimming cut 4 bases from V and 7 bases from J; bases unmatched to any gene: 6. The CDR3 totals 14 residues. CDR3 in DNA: TGTGCCAGCAGCCCAGGACAGGGTGAACAGCCCCAGCATTTT. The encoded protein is CASSPGQGEQPQHF.

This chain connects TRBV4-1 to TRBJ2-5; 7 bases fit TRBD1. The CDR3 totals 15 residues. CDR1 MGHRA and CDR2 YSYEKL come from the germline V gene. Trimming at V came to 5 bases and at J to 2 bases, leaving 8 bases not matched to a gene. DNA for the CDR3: TGCGCCAGCAGCAAAACCTGGACAGGACAAGAGACCCAGTACTTC. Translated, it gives CASSKTWTGQETQYF.

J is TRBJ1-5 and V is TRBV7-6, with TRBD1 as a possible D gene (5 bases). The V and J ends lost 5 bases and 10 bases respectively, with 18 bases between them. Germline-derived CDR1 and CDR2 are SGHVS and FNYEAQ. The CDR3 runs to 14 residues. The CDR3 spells CASSDGGINRPQHF. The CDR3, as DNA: TGTGCCAGCAGCGACGGGGGTATCAATCGTCCCCAGCATTTT.

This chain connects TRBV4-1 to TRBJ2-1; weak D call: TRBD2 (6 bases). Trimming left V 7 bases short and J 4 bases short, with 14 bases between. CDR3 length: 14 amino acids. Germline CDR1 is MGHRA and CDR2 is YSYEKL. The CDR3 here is CASTPREWYNEQFF. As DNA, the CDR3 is TGCGCCAGCACTCCCCGGGAGTGGTACAATGAGCAGTTCTTC.

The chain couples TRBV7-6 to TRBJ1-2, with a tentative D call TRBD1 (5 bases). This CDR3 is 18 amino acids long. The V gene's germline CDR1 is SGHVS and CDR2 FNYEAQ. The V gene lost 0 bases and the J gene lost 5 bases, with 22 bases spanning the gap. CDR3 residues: CASSLAPSQGPFFYGYTF. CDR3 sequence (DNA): TGTGCCAGCAGCTTAGCGCCCTCCCAGGGCCCTTTCTTTTATGGCTACACCTTC.

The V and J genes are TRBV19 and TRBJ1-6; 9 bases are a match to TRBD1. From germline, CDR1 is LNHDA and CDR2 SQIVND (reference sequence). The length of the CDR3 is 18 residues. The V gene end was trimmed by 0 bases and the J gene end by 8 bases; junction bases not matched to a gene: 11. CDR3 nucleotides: TGTGCCAGTAGTATAGACTTCGGACAGGGGCTGTCTTATTCACCCCTCCACTTT. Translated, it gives CASSIDFGQGLSYSPLHF.

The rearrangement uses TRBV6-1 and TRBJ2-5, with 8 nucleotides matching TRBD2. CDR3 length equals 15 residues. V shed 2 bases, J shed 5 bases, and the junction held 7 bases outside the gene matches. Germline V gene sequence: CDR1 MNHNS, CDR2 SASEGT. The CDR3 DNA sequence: TGTGCCAGCAGTGAATCGAGTAGCGGGATGGAGACCCAGTACTTC. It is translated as CASSESSSGMETQYF.